The 22 T cell receptor beta chains in this list originate from one sample, sequenced in a study of cytomegalovirus exposure and HLA in healthy donors. The primer mix had 60 Vbeta and 13 Jbeta primers. TCRdb's copy holds only in-frame clones and misses some; the assay was immunoSEQ multiplex PCR. The repertoire consists of under 250,000 clones, with 75% to 80% occurring once and the leading ten covering about 2%. Sample: PBMCs. These receptors were obtained from a male donor in good health and CMV-seronegative.

The V gene is TRBV5-6, the J gene TRBJ2-7, with 7 bases that match TRBD1. Per germline, CDR1 SGHDT and CDR2 YYEEEE. The CDR3 length is 13 residues. The J segment lost 6 bases and the V segment lost 4 bases, leaving 7 bases of the junction unmatched. The CDR3 loop reads CASSADRESEQYF. CDR3 nucleotides: TGTGCCAGCAGCGCCGACAGGGAGTCCGAGCAGTACTTC.

The chain recombines TRBV9 with TRBJ1-1, with a weak D call TRBD1 (6 bases). The V and J ends lost 0 bases and 3 bases respectively, with 15 bases between them. The CDR3 runs 16 residues. Germline-derived CDR1 and CDR2 are SGDLS and YYNGEE. The CDR3 bases are TGTGCCAGCAGCGTAGGGGTACAGGGAAGTGACACTGAAGCTTTCTTT. Amino acid sequence: CASSVGVQGSDTEAFF.

Points on this clone: In the same sample, other DNA sequences code for this CDR3. The V and J genes are TRBV9 and TRBJ2-3, with D possibly TRBD1 on 6 matching bases. Deletions cut 0 bases from V and 0 bases from J, with 8 bases between. The CDR3 has 15 residues. The germline gives CDR1 SGDLS, CDR2 YYNGEE. CDR3 bases: TGTGCCAGCAGCGTAGATGGGGGCAGCACAGATACGCAGTATTTT. Protein: CASSVDGGSTDTQYF.

This clone appeared a few times. This sequence joins TRBV9 and TRBJ2-5, with D uncertain. CDR3 length: 14 amino acids. V was shortened by 0 bases and J by 7 bases, with 13 bases between the two germline ends. In germline, CDR1 is SGDLS, CDR2 YYNGEE. The CDR3 DNA follows: TGTGCCAGCAGCGTAGGATCAGAGTCGGGGACCCAGTACTTC. It is translated as CASSVGSESGTQYF.

The chain carries TRBV25-1 and TRBJ1-4; 7 bases line up with TRBD1. This CDR3 has 15 amino acids. V dropped 3 bases and J dropped 0; count of bases not matched to a gene: 1. Germline V gives CDR1 MGHDK, CDR2 SYGVNS. CDR3 amino acids: CASSDQGATNEKLFF. CDR3 bases: TGTGCCAGCAGTGACCAGGGGGCAACTAATGAAAAACTGTTTTTT.

The chain couples TRBV27 to TRBJ1-2; D gene ambiguous. Germline CDR1 and CDR2: MNHEY and SMNVEV (reference sequence). The CDR3 contains 14 residues. V lost 4 bases and J 2 bases, leaving 11 bases between the germline ends. DNA for the CDR3: TGTGCCAGCAGTTCTCTAGGAAGGAACTATGGCTACACCTTC. Translation gives CASSSLGRNYGYTF.

The rearrangement uses TRBV27 and TRBJ1-2; D remains ambiguous. CDR1 is MNHEY and CDR2 is SMNVEV in the germline V gene (reference sequence). CDR3 length equals 13 residues. V was trimmed by 6 bases and J by 4 bases, leaving 12 bases between them. The CDR3 DNA sequence: TGTGCCAGCAGGCAAGAGAGAACCTATGGCTACACCTTC. This gives the protein CASRQERTYGYTF.

DNA of the CDR3: TGTGCCAGTAGCGTTGGGAGGGGGGGCACAGATACGCAGTATTTT. Protein sequence: CASSVGRGGTDTQYF. The chain joins TRBV19 to TRBJ2-3; a weak D match, TRBD2 (7 bases). Germline assignment: CDR1 LNHDA and CDR2 SQIVND (reference sequence). CDR3 length: 15 residues. V was shortened by 6 bases and J by 1 base, with 14 bases between the two germline ends.

The chain has TRBV27 and TRBJ1-6, with D possibly matching TRBD1 (6 bases). The CDR3 extends over 17 amino acids. Germline V CDR1 and CDR2: MNHEY, SMNVEV (reference sequence). Between the trimmed V and J ends, which lost 5 bases and 0 bases, there was a span of 14 bases. The DNA of the CDR3 is TGTGCCAGCAGTCTCGGACAGACGAGCTCCTATAATTCACCCCTCCACTTT. Translation gives CASSLGQTSSYNSPLHF.

V gene TRBV16 combines with J gene TRBJ1-5, with D tentatively TRBD1 (5 bases). The CDR3 is made up of 15 amino acids. The ends were cut back, 0 bases at V and 1 base at J, with 7 bases in the middle. Germline V gene lookup returns CDR1 KGHSY and CDR2 FQNENV. The CDR3 spells CASSQSEGSNQPQHF. The CDR3 DNA sequence: TGTGCCAGCAGCCAATCGGAGGGGAGCAATCAGCCCCAGCATTTT. Supplemented by reference TRBV16 and TRBJ1-5, the full variable domain reads GEEVAQTPKHLVRGEGQKAKLYCAPIKGHSYVFWYQQVLKNEFKFLISFQNENVFDETGMPKERFSAKCLPNSPCSLEIQATKLEDSAVYFCASSQSEGSNQPQHFGDGTRLSIL.

This clone was counted between two and nine times. Other DNA sequences in the same sample also yield this CDR3. J is TRBJ1-3 and V is TRBV6-5; D is ambiguous. Trimming removed 2 bases at V and 0 bases at J, with 2 bases between. The CDR3 totals 13 residues. The germline gives CDR1 MNHEY, CDR2 SVGAGI. The CDR3 region is CASSYLSGNTIYF. In DNA form, the CDR3 reads TGTGCCAGCAGTTACCTCTCTGGAAACACCATATATTTT.

The chain recombines TRBV5-4 with TRBJ1-2, with a tentative D call TRBD1 (5 bases). Germline V gene sequence: CDR1 SGHNT, CDR2 YYREEE (reference sequence). V dropped 4 bases and J dropped 4 bases, with 11 bases sitting between them. The CDR3 runs to 13 residues. The CDR3 DNA sequence: TGTGCCAGCAGCCGTGGGGGGACCTATGGCTACACCTTC. As protein: CASSRGGTYGYTF.

This chain links TRBV2 with TRBJ2-1, with 13 bases that match TRBD2. The CDR3 length is 18 residues. V gave up 4 bases and J gave up 5 bases; unmatched junction bases: 11. Germline lookup yields CDR1 SNHLY and CDR2 FYNNEI. The CDR3 spells CASSVSTELAGGHNEQFF. CDR3 coding DNA: TGTGCCAGCAGTGTTTCGACCGAACTAGCGGGGGGGCACAATGAGCAGTTCTTC.

This rearrangement joins TRBV7-7 to TRBJ2-5; perhaps TRBD2 as D (5 bases). There are 12 residues in the CDR3. CDR1 is SSHAT and CDR2 is FNYEAQ in the germline V gene (reference sequence). Trimming left V 3 bases short and J 5 bases short, with 7 bases between. CDR3 sequence (DNA): TGTGCCAGCAGCTTCTCGGGGGAGACCCAGTACTTC. It specifies CASSFSGETQYF. The full variable domain, completed using reference TRBV7-7 and TRBJ2-5, is GAGVSQSPRYKVTKRGQDVTLRCDPISSHATLYWYQQALGQGPEFLTYFNYEAQPDKSGLPSDRFSAERPEGSISTLTIQRTEQRDSAMYRCASSFSGETQYFGPGTRLLVL.

This clone appeared once. The chain is built from TRBV21-1 and TRBJ1-1; the table's D call TRBD1 went unverified against the DNA. TRBV21-1 counts as a pseudogene. The CDR3 has 15 residues. This CDR3 reads CASSTWDKLNTEAFF. CDR3 coding DNA: TGTGCCAGCAGCACCTGGGACAAGTTGAACACTGAAGCTTTCTTT.

J is TRBJ1-1 and V is TRBV18, with D possibly being TRBD1 (5 bases). The CDR3 spans 15 residues. Germline V gene sequence: CDR1 KGHSH, CDR2 LQKENI. V gave up 0 bases and J gave up 1 base, with 9 bases separating them. The chain's CDR3 is CASSPPQGGNTEAFF. CDR3 nucleotide sequence: TGTGCCAGCTCACCACCGCAGGGAGGGAACACTGAAGCTTTCTTT.

The CDR3 loop reads CASSFGNTIYF. The CDR3 bases are TGTGCCAGCAGTTTCGGGAACACCATATATTTT. This chain joins TRBV25-1 and TRBJ1-3; D gene ambiguous. The length of the CDR3 is 11 residues. CDR1 is MGHDK, CDR2 SYGVNS, per germline. V was trimmed by 5 bases and J by 7 bases, leaving 6 bases between them.

The rearrangement links TRBV5-1 to TRBJ1-4; D gene unclear. Trimming removed 2 bases at V and 7 bases at J, with 12 bases between. The CDR3 length is 14 residues. The germline V gene has CDR1 SGHRS and CDR2 YFSETQ. CDR3 bases: TGCGCCAGCAGCTTTCAAGAAACGGGTGAAAAACTGTTTTTT. It is translated as CASSFQETGEKLFF. The full variable domain, rest sourced from reference TRBV5-1 and TRBJ1-4, is KAGVTQTPRYLIKTRGQQVTLSCSPISGHRSVSWYQQTPGQGLQFLFEYFSETQRNKGNFPGRFSGRQFSNSRSEMNVSTLELGDSALYLCASSFQETGEKLFFGSGTQLSVL.

This sequence joins TRBV7-2 and TRBJ2-7; 7 nucleotides match TRBD2. The CDR3 is made up of 17 amino acids. V was clipped by 5 bases and J by 2 bases; unmatched bases: 15. Germline CDR1 and CDR2: SGHTA and FQGNSA. The chain's CDR3 is CASSPPRGGRGAYEQYF. DNA for the CDR3: TGTGCCAGCAGCCCCCCCCGGGGCGGGAGAGGCGCCTACGAGCAGTACTTC.

The chain has TRBV6-1 and TRBJ1-5; D perhaps matches TRBD1 (6 bases). Trimming took off 1 base at V and 3 bases at J, with 16 bases between the two ends. The length of the CDR3 is 17 residues. Germline V gene lookup returns CDR1 MNHNS and CDR2 SASEGT. CDR3 loop: CASSEGGTSTLNQPQHF. The CDR3 DNA reads TGTGCCAGCAGTGAAGGGGGGACATCCACGCTCAATCAGCCCCAGCATTTT.

The rearrangement joins TRBV4-2 to TRBJ2-7, with unresolved D. Germline lookup yields CDR1 LGHNA and CDR2 YNFKEQ. This CDR3 has 15 amino acids. V gave up 1 base and J gave up 0 bases, with 10 bases separating them. The CDR3 sequence is CASSQGQIPSYEQYF. CDR3 DNA: TGTGCCAGCAGCCAAGGGCAGATACCCTCCTACGAGCAGTACTTC.

Details on this clone: A much larger clone sits a single nucleotide away, making a read error possible. The sample holds other DNA sequences that translate to the same CDR3. This chain connects TRBV9 to TRBJ2-3; D not certain. V gave up 4 bases and J gave up 0 bases, with 3 bases separating them. From germline, CDR1 is SGDLS and CDR2 YYNGEE. CDR3 length: 12 amino acids. CDR3 region: CASSLSTDTQYF. The CDR3 bases are TGTGCCAGCAGCCTAAGCACAGATACGCAGTATTTT.